A selection of T cell receptor beta chains follows, all from one sample in a study of PD-L1 blockade in urothelial cancer. Only in-frame clones appear in the TCRdb table, and some are missing; sequencing was by immunoSEQ multiplex PCR. This repertoire shows roughly 25,000 clones, around 82% found once; its top ten account for 9.6%. Source: PBMCs, taken around atezolizumab (anti-PD-L1) treatment. The receptors originated from a man aged 65-85 years with urothelial cancer. The CDR3 runs from the conserved cysteine through the conserved F or W. D genes are given only for firm matches. Where a row states a size, it is once, few, many or the class of an expanded clone; other rows omit it.

J	size	D	V	DNA	CDR3
TRBJ2-7	.	TRBD1	TRBV11-3	TGTGCCAGCAGCTCAGGGGGCCCCTACGAGCAGTACTTC	CASSSGGPYEQYF
TRBJ2-3	.	.	TRBV6-5	TGTGCCAGCAGTTACAGAGGCGGGGCGAGCACAGATACGCAGTATTTT	CASSYRGGASTDTQYF
TRBJ1-5	few	TRBD1	TRBV19	TGTGCCAGTAGTATGACAGGGGGCAATCAGCCCCAGCATTTT	CASSMTGGNQPQHF
TRBJ1-4	.	TRBD1	TRBV6-5	TGTGCCAGCAGGGTACAGGGGTCTAATGAAAAACTGTTTTTT	CASRVQGSNEKLFF
TRBJ2-5	few	TRBD1	TRBV4-1	TGCGCCAGCAGCCAAAGGGGACAGGGGGGAGAGACCCAGTACTTC	CASSQRGQGGETQYF
TRBJ1-4	.	.	TRBV30	TGTGCCTGGAGTGTAAGGCAGGGCCTTGGAAAACTGTTTTTT	CAWSVRQGLGKLFF
TRBJ1-5	.	TRBD1	TRBV5-4	TGTGCCAGCAGCCTTACAGGGGGGGGCAATCAGCCCCAGCATTTT	CASSLTGGGNQPQHF
TRBJ2-1	.	.	TRBV7-9	TGTGCCAGCAGCTTAGGGACAACCTGGGTCTTC	CASSLGTTWVF
TRBJ2-7	.	.	TRBV11-2	TGTGCCAGCAGCCAGGACAGTCAGTTCTACGAGCAGTACTTC	CASSQDSQFYEQYF
TRBJ2-1	.	TRBD1	TRBV10-2	TGCGCCAGCATATCCGGGACAGGGGGTAATGAGCAGTTCTTC	CASISGTGGNEQFF
TRBJ1-1	few	.	TRBV5-1	TGCGCCAGCAGCTTCGGACATCAGAACACTGAAGCTTTCTTT	CASSFGHQNTEAFF
TRBJ1-5	.	.	TRBV15	TGTGCCACCAGCAGAGATCTGAGGGGAGGTCAGCCCCAGCATTTT	CATSRDLRGGQPQHF
TRBJ2-4	.	.	TRBV5-1	TGCGCCAGCAGCTTGGTACGGGTGTGGGCCAAAAACATTCAGTACTTC	CASSLVRVWAKNIQYF
TRBJ1-5	.	.	TRBV27	TGTGCCAGCAGCAGATCGGGTTCCTTATCCAATCAGCCCCAGCATTTT	CASSRSGSLSNQPQHF
TRBJ2-7	.	.	TRBV5-1	TGCGCCAGCAGCCCCTCAACCGGACAGTCCTACGAGCAGTACTTC	CASSPSTGQSYEQYF
TRBJ1-4	few	.	TRBV18	TGTGCCAGCTCACCAATTGGGCAGGGGAATGAAAAACTGTTTTTT	CASSPIGQGNEKLFF
TRBJ2-3	.	.	TRBV2	TGTGCCAGCAGTGACTCGGGAGCGAATACAGATACGCAGTATTTT	CASSDSGANTDTQYF
TRBJ2-5	.	.	TRBV5-8	TGTGCCAGCAGCTTGGGCATAGAAGAGACCCAGTACTTC	CASSLGIEETQYF
TRBJ1-5	.	TRBD1	TRBV30	TGTGCCTGGAGTGCAGGGGGAATCATGGCCCAGCATTTT	CAWSAGGIMAQHF
TRBJ2-3	.	TRBD1	TRBV5-1	TGCGCCAGCAGGGGACAGATCTTGGGGACAGATACGCAGTATTTT	CASRGQILGTDTQYF
TRBJ1-1	.	TRBD1	TRBV10-1	TGCGCCAGCAGTAACACAGGGGGGACTGAAGCTTTCTTT	CASSNTGGTEAFF
TRBJ2-1	.	.	TRBV28	TGTGCCAGCAGTTCCCCGGACAGATTGAATGAGCAGTTCTTC	CASSSPDRLNEQFF
TRBJ1-2	.	.	TRBV19	TGTGCCAGTTCCGGGACTTCGGACTATGGCTACACCTTC	CASSGTSDYGYTF
TRBJ1-1	.	TRBD1	TRBV5-1	TGCGCCAGCAGCCCTCGGACAGGGGGCTGGAACACTGAAGCTTTCTTT	CASSPRTGGWNTEAFF
TRBJ1-2	.	TRBD1	TRBV14	TGTGCCAGCAGCCAAGTCCAGGGGGTAAATGGCTACACCTTC	CASSQVQGVNGYTF
TRBJ2-5	.	TRBD1	TRBV7-3	TGTGCCAGCAGCTTAAATGCAGGGGGCGAAGAGACCCAGTACTTC	CASSLNAGGEETQYF
TRBJ1-2	.	.	TRBV25-1	TGTGCCAGCAGTGAGGGACTGACCTATGGCTACACCTTC	CASSEGLTYGYTF
TRBJ2-7	.	TRBD1	TRBV19	TGTGCCAGTAGTACTAGACAGGGGGCTACCTACGAGCAGTACTTC	CASSTRQGATYEQYF
TRBJ1-2	.	.	TRBV4-2	TGTGCCAGCAGCCAGGCAGGTAGTTCCTATGGCTACACCTTC	CASSQAGSSYGYTF
TRBJ2-2	.	TRBD1	TRBV2	TGTGCCAGCAGCGCCGGGACAGGGGGGCGAACCGGGGAGCTGTTTTTT	CASSAGTGGRTGELFF
TRBJ2-3	.	TRBD2	TRBV18	TGTGCCAGCTCGCTGACTAGCGGGGTTACCACAGATACGCAGTATTTT	CASSLTSGVTTDTQYF
TRBJ1-1	.	.	TRBV29-1	TGCAGCGTTGACCCACGGGGGGGCAACACTGAAGCTTTCTTT	CSVDPRGGNTEAFF
TRBJ2-1	few	TRBD2	TRBV28	TGTGCCAGCAGAAAGATGGCTAGCGGGGGACAGTACAATGAGCAGTTCTTC	CASRKMASGGQYNEQFF
TRBJ1-4	.	.	TRBV6-1	TGTGCCAGCAGTGAGGCGGCAGGGGAGGGTTCTAGGCTGTTTTTT	CASSEAAGEGSRLFF
TRBJ2-2	few	TRBD2	TRBV10-3	TGTGCCATCAGGCCCGGGACTAGCGGCACCGGGGAGCTGTTTTTT	CAIRPGTSGTGELFF
TRBJ2-3	.	.	TRBV5-6	TGTGCCAGCAGCTTGGGACAGGTTAGCACAGATACGCAGTATTTT	CASSLGQVSTDTQYF
TRBJ1-5	.	TRBD1	TRBV28	TGTGCCAGCAGTCCCAGACAGGGGGCGGATCAGCCCCAGCATTTT	CASSPRQGADQPQHF
TRBJ2-7	.	TRBD2	TRBV5-1	TGCGCCAGCAGCTTGGGTAGCGGGGAGTCCTACGAGCAGTACTTC	CASSLGSGESYEQYF
TRBJ2-7	.	.	TRBV5-4	TGTGCCAGCAGGACTACAGGGTCCTACGAGCAGTACTTC	CASRTTGSYEQYF
TRBJ2-3	few	.	TRBV6-1	TGTGCCGGACTCCAGGGGCTTGGAGATACGCAGTATTTT	CAGLQGLGDTQYF
TRBJ2-7	.	TRBD1	TRBV5-1	TGCGCCAGCAGCCGGACAGGGGAGAGCTACTACTACGAGCAGTACTTC	CASSRTGESYYYEQYF
TRBJ1-2	.	TRBD1	TRBV5-6	TGTGCCAGCAGCTACCGGGACAGGTCCTCTAACTATGGCTACACCTTC	CASSYRDRSSNYGYTF
TRBJ2-3	.	TRBD2	TRBV2	TGTGCCAGCAGTGCTACTAGCGGGAGGTCTGAAACGCAGTATTTT	CASSATSGRSETQYF
TRBJ2-7	few	.	TRBV15	TGTGCCACCAGCCAAGGAGGGAGCCAGGGCGAGCAGTACTTC	CATSQGGSQGEQYF
TRBJ1-1	.	TRBD1	TRBV18	TGTGCCAGCTCACCGGGGACAGGGTACAACACTGAAGCTTTCTTT	CASSPGTGYNTEAFF
TRBJ2-7	.	.	TRBV2	TGTGCCAGCAGCGTGGCTAGCTTCTACGAGCAGTACTTC	CASSVASFYEQYF
TRBJ2-1	.	TRBD1	TRBV5-1	TGCGCCAGCAGCACCGGACAGGATAGTTACAATGAGCAGTTCTTC	CASSTGQDSYNEQFF
TRBJ1-4	.	.	TRBV5-1	TGCGCCAGCAGCTTACAGGGACGAGAAAAACTGTTTTTT	CASSLQGREKLFF